This T cell receptor beta chain was found in a study of cytomegalovirus exposure and HLA in healthy donors. Findings and limits, study-wide: The HLA-A and HLA-B alleles of most subjects were reportedly predicted accurately from TCR beta sequences.

This clone has more than one count but fewer than ten. Its specificity is unknown. 13 Jbeta primers and 60 Vbeta primers were used for the PCR. Sequencing was performed with immunoSEQ multiplex PCR; in TCRdb, only in-frame clones are kept and a portion is missing. The repertoire holds under 95,000 clones, with approximately 80% as singletons. CDR1 SGHTA and CDR2 FQGNSA come from the germline V gene. The CDR3 contains 17 residues. V shed 5 bases, J shed 2 bases, and the junction held 10 bases outside the gene matches. The J gene is TRBJ2-3, the V gene TRBV7-2; 10 bases are a match to TRBD2. This TCR came from a man aged 30 to 39 in good health and CMV-seropositive. Input material: PBMCs. CDR3 bases: TGTGCCAGCAGCAGCCGCGGTAGCGGGAGGTTCACAGATACGCAGTATTTT. Protein sequence: CASSSRGSGRFTDTQYF. Combining the CDR3 with reference TRBV7-2 and TRBJ2-3 gives the whole variable domain GAGVSQSPSNKVTEKGKDVELRCDPISGHTALYWYRQSLGQGLEFLIYFQGNSAPDKSGLPSDRFSAERTGGSVSTLTIQRTQQEDSAVYLCASSSRGSGRFTDTQYFGPGTRLTVL.